This T cell receptor (beta chain) was found in a study of blood T cell repertoires in COVID-19. Overall study: The analysed material was cDNA or gDNA that came from T cells, B-cell-depleted T cells, or PBMCs.

Measured with immunoSEQ multiplex PCR; TCRdb has only the in-frame clones, and not every one. The sample lists 100,000 or so clones, approximately 89% occurring once. Trimming pared 8 bases from V and 6 bases from J, leaving 14 bases between. The CDR3 is 13 amino acids. Germline loops: CDR1 LNHDA, CDR2 SQIVND (reference sequence). The sample comprised peripheral blood. The sequence derives from a man aged 60-69 years with acute or convalescent COVID-19. The chain couples TRBV19 to TRBJ1-5, with D tentatively TRBD1 (6 bases). DNA of the CDR3: TGTGCCAGTTCACAGGGAAGTAGTCAGCCCCAGCATTTT. Its protein product is CASSQGSSQPQHF.